In its sample, the clone carrying this TCR beta chain was seen once. These data come from a study of T cell clones after liver transplantation. Sequencing was performed with immunoSEQ multiplex PCR; in TCRdb, only in-frame clones are kept and a portion is missing. The repertoire holds around 35,000 clones, with around 95% as singletons. This TCR came from a human patient who received a liver transplant. The T cells may partly be graft donor cells. Sample: CD8+ T cells from blood, taken 12 months after liver transplant.

For the CDR3, the DNA is TGCAGCGTTGAGGCGGGAGTTTCCTACAATGAGCAGTTCTTC. It is translated as CSVEAGVSYNEQFF. The chain has TRBV29-1 and TRBJ2-1, with 7 bases that match TRBD2. The V and J ends lost 3 bases and 1 base, in that order; junction bases with no gene match: 3. Germline CDR1 SQVTM, CDR2 ANQGSEA. The CDR3 covers 14 residues.